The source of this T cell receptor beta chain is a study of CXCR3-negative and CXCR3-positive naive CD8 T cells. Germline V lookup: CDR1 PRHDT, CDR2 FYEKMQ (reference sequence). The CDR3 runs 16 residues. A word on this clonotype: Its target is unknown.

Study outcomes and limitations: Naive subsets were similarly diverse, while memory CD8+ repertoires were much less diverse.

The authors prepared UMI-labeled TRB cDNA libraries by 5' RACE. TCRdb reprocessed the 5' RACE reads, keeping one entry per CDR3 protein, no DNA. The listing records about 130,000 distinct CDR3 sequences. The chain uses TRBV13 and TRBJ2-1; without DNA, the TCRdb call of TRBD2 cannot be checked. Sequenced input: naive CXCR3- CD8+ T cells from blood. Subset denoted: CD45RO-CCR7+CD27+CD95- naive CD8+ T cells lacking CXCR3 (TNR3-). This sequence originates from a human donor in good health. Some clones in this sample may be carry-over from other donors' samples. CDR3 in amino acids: CASSPRGLAGDNEQFF.